The 28 T cell receptor beta chains given below trace back to one sample, sequenced in a study of metastatic and nonmetastatic thyroid tumors. All patients were untreated before thyroid surgery. TCRdb reprocessed the PCR reads via MiXCR. The table includes approximately 38,000 clones, about 30% detected once. The specimen was tumor tissue. These receptors came from a female donor with papillary thyroid cancer or a benign thyroid nodule (not recorded which). Some clones in this sample may be carry-over from other donors' samples.

The rearrangement uses TRBV5-1 and TRBJ2-2; D perhaps matches TRBD2 (6 bases). The CDR3 covers 13 residues. Trimming pared 3 bases from V and 5 bases from J, leaving 8 bases between. Germline V gene lookup returns CDR1 SGHRS and CDR2 YFSETQ. DNA for the CDR3: TGCGCCAGCAGCTCCGGGGGTACCGGGGAGCTGTTTTTT. Translation: CASSSGGTGELFF.

V and J are TRBV2 and TRBJ2-7; 8 positions agree with TRBD2. J lost 5 bases, V lost 4 bases, and 10 bases had no gene match. The CDR3 contains 15 residues. In germline, CDR1 is SNHLY, CDR2 FYNNEI. The CDR3 sequence is CASSVFGLAGDEQYF. The CDR3 DNA sequence: TGTGCCAGCAGTGTCTTTGGACTAGCAGGAGACGAGCAGTACTTC.

This chain links TRBV7-2 with TRBJ2-7; D is uncertain. CDR3 length: 13 amino acids. Trimming pared 1 base from V and 6 bases from J, leaving 10 bases between. Germline loops: CDR1 SGHTA, CDR2 FQGNSA. The CDR3 loop reads CASSLDWNGEQYF. The CDR3 DNA reads TGTGCCAGCAGCTTAGATTGGAATGGCGAGCAGTACTTC.

V usage is TRBV6-1 and J usage is TRBJ1-4; 7 bases map to TRBD1. Trimming cost V 5 bases and J 8 bases; bases outside gene matches: 11. The CDR3 loop spans 15 amino acids. Germline V gene sequence: CDR1 MNHNS, CDR2 SASEGT. CDR3 DNA: TGTGCCAGCAGTATACAGAGGGGGCGGCGGGAAAAACTGTTTTTT. It is translated as CASSIQRGRREKLFF.

The chain links TRBV11-2 to TRBJ2-7, with D unresolved. V was shortened by 3 bases and J by 5 bases, with 5 bases between the two germline ends. CDR1 is SGHAT, CDR2 FQNNGV, per germline. CDR3 length: 11 residues. The CDR3 nucleotides read TGTGCCAGCAGCTTGGGAAACGAGCAGTACTTC. Encoded protein: CASSLGNEQYF.

The genes are TRBV20-1 and TRBJ2-7; 8 positions agree with TRBD2. This CDR3 has 14 residues. The J segment lost 7 bases and the V segment lost 3 bases, leaving 11 bases of the junction unmatched. The germline V gene encodes CDR1 DFQATT and CDR2 SNEGSKA (reference sequence). This chain's CDR3 is CSASTGGSLFEQYF. In DNA, the CDR3 is TGCAGTGCTAGCACGGGGGGGTCCCTATTTGAGCAGTACTTC.

This clone was found a few times. The chain has TRBV5-1 and TRBJ2-1; TRBD2 matches 11 bases. The CDR3 has 15 amino acids. The V and J ends lost 2 bases and 7 bases, in that order; junction bases with no gene match: 5. Germline lookup yields CDR1 SGHRS and CDR2 YFSETQ. This chain's CDR3 is CASSLTSGSWNEQFF. CDR3 DNA: TGCGCCAGCAGCTTAACTAGCGGGAGTTGGAATGAGCAGTTCTTC.

This chain joins TRBV18 and TRBJ2-3; 8 bases fit TRBD1. From germline, CDR1 is KGHSH and CDR2 LQKENI. This CDR3 region has 15 residues. V lost 6 bases, J lost 0 bases, and 5 bases stayed unmatched. The CDR3 DNA reads TGTGCCAGCTCTTACGGACAGGGAAGCACAGATACGCAGTATTTT. Protein: CASSYGQGSTDTQYF.

Only a few counts were recorded for this clone. V gene TRBV6-4 combines with J gene TRBJ1-5; 7 nucleotides line up with TRBD1. Germline-derived CDR1 and CDR2 are MRHNA and SNTAGT. V lost 2 bases and J lost 0; bases outside the gene matches: 7. The CDR3 runs to 17 residues. DNA for the CDR3: TGTGCCAGCAGTGACAGGGGGCGACTTTATAGCAATCAGCCCCAGCATTTT. It encodes CASSDRGRLYSNQPQHF.

This clone turned up a few times. The chain employs TRBV10-3 and TRBJ2-3; possibly TRBD2 for D (5 bases). The CDR3 length is 16 residues. Germline V lookup: CDR1 ENHRY, CDR2 SYGVKD. With 7 bases removed from V and 3 bases from J, the gap between germline ends came to 20 bases. The CDR3 loop reads CAINTDPTTGTDTQYF. CDR3 sequence (DNA): TGTGCCATCAACACGGACCCTACCACGGGGACAGATACGCAGTATTTT.

The chain recombines TRBV5-1 with TRBJ2-3, with 8 positions matching TRBD2. The CDR3 length is 16 residues. The germline V gene encodes CDR1 SGHRS and CDR2 YFSETQ. V lost 0 bases, J lost 5 bases, and 8 bases stayed unmatched. The CDR3 protein is CASSLDSGGPVDTQYF. CDR3 DNA: TGCGCCAGCAGCTTGGATTCGGGAGGGCCCGTAGATACGCAGTATTTT.

The V gene is TRBV11-2, the J gene TRBJ1-1; 9 bases line up with TRBD1. The V segment lost 1 base and the J segment 10 bases; nucleotides outside the gene matches: 4. Germline loops: CDR1 SGHAT, CDR2 FQNNGV. The CDR3 has 13 amino acids. CDR3 in amino acids: CASSLGTGVGAFF. The CDR3 nucleotides read TGTGCCAGCAGCTTAGGGACAGGGGTAGGAGCTTTCTTT.

This chain joins TRBV11-1 and TRBJ2-7, with 9 bases matching TRBD2. The germline V gene encodes CDR1 SGHAT and CDR2 FQDESV (reference sequence). CDR3 length equals 15 residues. Trimming at V came to 2 bases and at J to 6 bases, leaving 8 bases not matched to a gene. CDR3 amino acids: CASSLQGGRASEQYF. Here the CDR3 DNA reads TGTGCCAGCAGCTTACAGGGCGGGAGGGCCTCCGAGCAGTACTTC.

V gene TRBV27 combines with J gene TRBJ2-1, with D unclear. Germline V gene sequence: CDR1 MNHEY, CDR2 SMNVEV (reference sequence). V dropped 5 bases and J dropped 5 bases, with 10 bases sitting between them. This CDR3 region has 13 residues. The CDR3 DNA sequence: TGTGCCAGCAGTGTCTACTACCACAATGAGCAGTTCTTC. The encoded protein is CASSVYYHNEQFF.

The chain has TRBV6-4 and TRBJ2-1, with a tentative D call TRBD2 (6 bases). The CDR3 is 15 residues long. Trimming left V 3 bases short and J 3 bases short, with 12 bases between. Germline CDR1 and CDR2: MRHNA and SNTAGT. CDR3 loop: CASSESSGDYNEQFF. The DNA of the CDR3 is TGTGCCAGCAGTGAGAGTAGCGGTGACTACAATGAGCAGTTCTTC.

The chain combines TRBV7-2 with TRBJ2-1; 7 nucleotides line up with TRBD1. V dropped 5 bases and J dropped 8; count of bases not matched to a gene: 9. Germline lookup yields CDR1 SGHTA and CDR2 FQGNSA. The CDR3 totals 14 residues. The CDR3 spells CASSPGQVVDEQFF. CDR3 DNA sequence: TGTGCCAGCAGCCCAGGACAGGTCGTCGATGAGCAGTTCTTC.

This chain links TRBV27 with TRBJ2-6, with unresolved D. The CDR3 runs 16 residues. The V and J ends lost 5 bases and 0 bases respectively, with 11 bases between them. Germline V CDR1 and CDR2: MNHEY, SMNVEV (reference sequence). This CDR3 is CASSIGRISGANVLTF. The CDR3 bases are TGTGCCAGCAGTATCGGACGGATCTCTGGGGCCAACGTCCTGACTTTC. Full variable domain (remainder filled in from reference TRBV27 and TRBJ2-6): EAQVTQNPRYLITVTGKKLTVTCSQNMNHEYMSWYRQDPGLGLRQIYYSMNVEVTDKGDVPEGYKVSRKEKRNFPLILESPSPNQTSLYFCASSIGRISGANVLTFGAGSRLTVL.

The chain links TRBV4-2 to TRBJ1-1; maybe TRBD1 (6 bases). The CDR3 runs 17 residues. Germline V lookup: CDR1 LGHNA, CDR2 YNFKEQ. Trimming stripped 4 bases from V and 3 bases from J, with 21 bases between. The CDR3 bases are TGTGCCAGCAGCCTAACAGGGTTCCCTAATTTAGACACTGAAGCTTTCTTT. Amino acid sequence: CASSLTGFPNLDTEAFF.

The chain uses TRBV5-1 and TRBJ2-5; D possibly corresponds to TRBD2 (5 bases). Trimming cost V 4 bases and J 1 base, with 14 bases left between them. Germline CDR1 SGHRS, CDR2 YFSETQ. The CDR3 covers 15 residues. The CDR3: CASSLSAGRQETQYF. The CDR3 DNA is TGCGCCAGCAGCCTCTCGGCGGGTCGCCAAGAGACCCAGTACTTC.

The chain joins TRBV4-1 to TRBJ2-7; 8 bases align to TRBD2. The CDR3 is 16 residues long. Germline V lookup: CDR1 MGHRA, CDR2 YSYEKL. Trimming at V came to 2 bases and at J to 5 bases, leaving 11 bases not matched to a gene. This CDR3 reads CASSQSPSGGTDEQYF. CDR3 in DNA: TGCGCCAGCAGCCAATCCCCCAGCGGGGGTACGGACGAGCAGTACTTC.

This clone is deemed large. This chain connects TRBV6-1 to TRBJ2-3; TRBD2 might be the D (6 bases). The length of the CDR3 is 13 residues. Trimming left V 7 bases short and J 2 bases short, with 10 bases between. Germline V gene lookup returns CDR1 MNHNS and CDR2 SASEGT. CDR3 in DNA: TGTGCCAGCAAACGGGACTTCACAGATACGCAGTATTTT. It yields the protein CASKRDFTDTQYF.

This clone occurred a few times. The rearrangement links TRBV6-2 or TRBV6-3 to TRBJ2-2, with TRBD2 as a possible D gene (6 bases). The V end was cut by 4 bases, the J end by 5 bases, with 8 bases between. The CDR3 has 13 residues. Per germline, CDR1 MNHEY and CDR2 SVGEGT. CDR3 nucleotides: TGTGCCAGCAGTTCGGGGGAGACCGGGGAGCTGTTTTTT. Translating gives CASSSGETGELFF.

V usage is TRBV12-3 or TRBV12-4 and J usage is TRBJ2-1; D might be TRBD1 (8 bases). V was shortened by 2 bases and J by 8 bases, with 13 bases between the two germline ends. The CDR3 covers 14 residues. CDR3 nucleotides: TGTGCCAGCAGTTTAAGGACAGGGAGGGATGAGCAGTTCTTC. It encodes CASSLRTGRDEQFF.

CDR3 sequence: CSSTPWTGDNEQFF. The CDR3 coding sequence is TGCAGTTCGACACCCTGGACAGGGGATAATGAGCAGTTCTTC. V gene TRBV20-1 combines with J gene TRBJ2-1; 9 nucleotides agree with TRBD1. V gave up 8 bases and J gave up 7 bases; unmatched junction bases: 12. Germline V CDR1 and CDR2: DFQATT, SNEGSKA (reference sequence). The CDR3 consists of 14 residues.

Only a few counts were recorded for this clone. This rearrangement joins TRBV19 to TRBJ2-3; 10 bases fit TRBD2. CDR1 and CDR2 (germline): LNHDA, SQIVND (reference sequence). CDR3 length: 13 residues. V lost 5 bases, J lost 6 bases, and 2 bases stayed unmatched. In nucleotides, the CDR3 is TGTGCCAGTAGTCTAGCGGGAGCCGATACGCAGTATTTT. Translating gives CASSLAGADTQYF.

This clone was found a few times. J is TRBJ2-7 and V is TRBV28; perhaps TRBD1 as D (6 bases). CDR1 is MDHEN and CDR2 is SYDVKM in the germline V gene. The CDR3 loop spans 12 amino acids. In DNA, the CDR3 is TGTGCGTTTCAGGGGAACCCCTACGAGCAGTACTTC. Protein: CAFQGNPYEQYF.

The CDR3 is CAAGGGGELFF. The DNA for the CDR3 is TGTGCCGCCGGAGGAGGCGGGGAGCTGTTTTTT. The chain carries TRBV28 and TRBJ2-2, with TRBD2 as a possible D gene (5 bases). Germline V CDR1 and CDR2: MDHEN, SYDVKM. The CDR3 loop spans 11 amino acids. V lost 11 bases to trimming and J lost 7 bases, with 11 bases between them. Full variable domain (rest looked up from reference TRBV28 and TRBJ2-2): DVKVTQSSRYLVKRTGEKVFLECVQDMDHENMFWYRQDPGLGLRLIYFSYDVKMKEKGDIPEGYSVSREKKERFSLILESASTNQTSMYLCAAGGGGELFFGEGSRLTVL.

The rearrangement joins TRBV5-1 to TRBJ1-3; 8 bases agree with TRBD1. V dropped 0 bases and J dropped 7; count of bases not matched to a gene: 9. Germline V gene data show CDR1 as SGHRS and CDR2 as YFSETQ. The CDR3 runs 16 residues. This chain's CDR3 is CASSLGVDRGSNTIYF. The CDR3 bases are TGCGCCAGCAGCTTGGGAGTTGACAGGGGTTCCAACACCATATATTTT. The full variable domain, with the rest looked up from reference TRBV5-1 and TRBJ1-3, is KAGVTQTPRYLIKTRGQQVTLSCSPISGHRSVSWYQQTPGQGLQFLFEYFSETQRNKGNFPGRFSGRQFSNSRSEMNVSTLELGDSALYLCASSLGVDRGSNTIYFGEGSWLTVV.